A selection of T cell receptor beta chains follows, all from one sample in a study of CD8 T cells in ankylosing spondylitis. TCRdb independently ran MiXCR on the 5' RACE reads; one entry per CDR3 protein. Seen here are 350,000 to 450,000 distinct CDR3 sequences, roughly 20% observed once, and the top ten hold around 13%. Sequenced sample: blood, either unsorted or a sorted T cell fraction (not recorded which). These receptor sequences come from a male donor with ankylosing spondylitis or in good health (not recorded which). The CDR3 runs from the conserved cysteine through the conserved F or W. A D gene is named only where the DNA matches it firmly. Size is omitted from some rows. Given values are once, few, many or a class for expanded clones.

>TRBJ2-1|TRBV6-6|.|.
CASSYSDNEQFF
TGTGCCAGCAGTTACTCGGACAATGAGCAGTTCTTC
>TRBJ2-7|TRBV13|TRBD2|.
CASSLGPRGGETYEQYF
TGTGCCAGCAGCTTAGGCCCTCGGGGGGGCGAGACCTACGAGCAGTACTTC
>TRBJ1-2|TRBV27|.|few
CASSLNPGLGGYTF
TGTGCCAGCAGTCTAAACCCGGGACTCGGGGGCTACACCTTC
>TRBJ1-2|TRBV29-1|TRBD1|.
CSVETGGGDGYTF
TGCAGCGTTGAAACAGGGGGCGGGGATGGCTACACCTTC
>TRBJ2-3|TRBV6-1|TRBD2|few
CASRRTSGSTDTQYF
TGTGCCAGCAGACGGACTAGCGGGAGCACAGATACGCAGTATTTT
>TRBJ1-2|TRBV20-1|.|.
CSARTTNPGGGVNYGYTF
TGCAGTGCTAGAACTACCAACCCCGGGGGGGGGGTTAACTATGGCTACACCTTC
>TRBJ2-3|TRBV6-6|.|.
CASSYVTTDTQYF
TGTGCCAGCAGTTACGTCACCACAGATACGCAGTATTTT
>TRBJ2-3|TRBV5-6|TRBD2|.
CASSLGASGLTDTQYF
TGTGCCAGCAGCTTGGGGGCTAGCGGGTTGACAGATACGCAGTATTTT
>TRBJ2-2|TRBV3-1|.|.
CASSQVLANTGELFF
TGTGCCAGCAGCCAAGTTCTTGCGAACACCGGGGAGCTGTTTTTT
>TRBJ2-5|TRBV11-2|TRBD1|.
CASSLGVTGGAQETQYF
TGTGCCAGCAGCTTAGGCGTTACAGGGGGCGCGCAAGAGACCCAGTACTTC
>TRBJ2-7|TRBV11-2|TRBD1|few
CASSSPGGEQYF
TGTGCCAGCAGCTCACCAGGGGGCGAGCAGTACTTC
>TRBJ2-1|TRBV28|.|.
CASQGGGNEQFF
TGTGCCAGCCAAGGGGGGGGCAATGAGCAGTTCTTC
>TRBJ2-1|TRBV25-1|.|few
CASSERYQQFF
TGTGCCAGCAGTGAAAGGTATCAGCAGTTCTTC
>TRBJ2-1|TRBV20-1|TRBD1|few
CSASPTGGSYNEQFF
TGCAGTGCTAGCCCAACAGGGGGTTCCTACAATGAGCAGTTCTTC
>TRBJ2-7|TRBV29-1|.|.
CSVPGTSLYEQYF
TGCAGCGTCCCCGGGACAAGCCTCTACGAGCAGTACTTC
>TRBJ1-4|TRBV11-2|TRBD1|few
CASSTLPGGGTNEKLFF
TGTGCCAGCAGCACACTTCCAGGGGGCGGCACTAATGAAAAACTGTTTTTT
>TRBJ2-2|TRBV6-1|.|few
CASSEVGSGPNTGELFF
TGTGCCAGCAGTGAAGTTGGTTCCGGCCCGAACACCGGGGAGCTGTTTTTT
>TRBJ2-5|TRBV20-1|.|few
CSVRETQYF
TGCAGTGTGAGGGAGACCCAGTACTTC
>TRBJ2-5|TRBV5-1|.|.
CASSLELVRGQETQYF
TGCGCCAGCAGCTTGGAATTGGTCAGGGGACAAGAGACCCAGTACTTC
>TRBJ2-5|TRBV12-3/TRBV12-4|.|few
CASSQTARGETQYF
TGTGCCAGCAGTCAGACCGCCAGGGGAGAGACCCAGTACTTC
>TRBJ1-2|TRBV12-3/TRBV12-4|TRBD1|.
CASSSHRGRDYGYTF
TGTGCCAGCAGTTCCCACAGGGGGCGCGACTATGGCTACACCTTC
>TRBJ2-7|TRBV20-1|.|few
CSASGPDYNEQYF
TGCAGTGCTAGCGGCCCGGACTATAACGAGCAGTACTTC
>TRBJ2-3|TRBV21-1|.|.
CASFGSGTDTQYF
.
>TRBJ1-2|TRBV12-3/TRBV12-4|.|few
CASSLWVEYYGYTF
TGTGCCAGCAGTTTATGGGTCGAGTACTATGGCTACACCTTC
>TRBJ1-2|TRBV6-5|TRBD1|few
CASTGGGNGYTF
TGTGCCAGTACTGGAGGGGGCAATGGCTACACCTTC
>TRBJ2-1|TRBV29-1|.|once
CSVEFPGPSSYNEQFF
TGCAGCGTTGAATTCCCGGGCCCTAGCTCCTACAATGAGCAGTTCTTC
>TRBJ1-2|TRBV7-9|TRBD1|.
CASSPTDRGGGYTF
TGTGCCAGCAGCCCAACGGACAGGGGTGGTGGCTACACCTTC
>TRBJ2-7|TRBV30|.|.
CAWSEGGYEQYF
TGTGCCTGGAGTGAAGGCGGATACGAGCAGTACTTC
>TRBJ2-1|TRBV23-1|TRBD2|once
CASTRPGLVPHNEQFF
TGCGCCAGCACGCGCCCGGGACTAGTTCCTCATAATGAGCAGTTCTTC
>TRBJ2-2|TRBV12-3/TRBV12-4|TRBD1|.
CASSPGQGRAAGELFF
TGTGCCAGCAGTCCGGGACAGGGGAGAGCAGCCGGGGAGCTGTTTTTT
>TRBJ2-7|TRBV27|TRBD1|few
CASSSRGQSEQYF
TGTGCCAGCAGTTCCAGGGGGCAATCCGAGCAGTACTTC
>TRBJ2-7|TRBV30|.|few
CAWDDSSYEQYF
TGTGCCTGGGACGACAGTTCCTACGAGCAGTACTTC